The entry that follows covers one TCR beta chain sequence. It lacks a known antigen. Base quality data are lacking; no much larger clone is found one base away. This entry is derived from a study of OX40 agonist ivuxolimab in advanced cancers. Describing the broader study: Ivuxolimab, which targeted the costimulatory receptor OX40 (CD134), was an agonistic, fully human IgG2 monoclonal antibody. Intravenous ivuxolimab was administered to patients every 2 weeks at six dose levels: 0.01, 0.1, 0.3, 1.5, 3 and 10 mg/kg. Of the 50 to 55 dose-escalation patients, hepatocellular carcinoma was present in around 20, melanoma in approximately 15, renal cell carcinoma in 9 and head and neck cancer in 9. In the dose-escalation cohort, around four fifths of patients were male, and the mean age was about 55 years, with a range of about 23 to 85. Patients were allowed to have had prior anti-PD-1, anti-PD-L1 or anti-CTLA-4 therapy, and approximately 40% of the dose-escalation patients had been treated with checkpoint inhibitors. Partial responses occurred in three dose-escalation patients: two with cutaneous melanoma and one with hepatocellular carcinoma. The point of sequencing TCRbeta in the periphery was to test whether ivuxolimab changed TCR sequence diversity and drove clonal T-cell expansion. The monotherapy dose-escalation portion (N ≈ 50 patients) of the phase I ivuxolimab trial is reported in the paper. Results and caveats for the whole study, not just this receptor: After ivuxolimab, more expanded clones were found on average in CD8+ T cells than in CD4+ T cells. Clonal expansion of both CD4+ and CD8+ blood T cells was observed from baseline to week 6 at doses 0.1 to 3.0 mg/kg. Low levels of normalized T-cell clonal expansion were also shown by some nonresponding patients. In the 0.1-3.0 mg/kg groups, partial responders were among the patients with the lowest normalized peripheral clonal expansion, particularly in CD8+ T cells. Which antigens the clonally expanded peripheral T cells were specific for was not determined.

To sequence the TCRbeta CDR3 region, genomic DNA was isolated from the sorted cells. The immunoSEQ Assay was used to sequence the TCRbeta CDR3 regions. In its TCRdb copy, this immuneACCESS table keeps in-frame sequences only and misses some clones. Where compared with another copy, unresolved V genes explain less than half of these, and the others have no known cause. This sample lists about 89,000 clones; approximately 90% were detected once. The ten largest clones take up 0.25% to 0.35% of the sample. The trial excluded patients who had a history of autoimmune disease or were on systemic immunosuppression. Peripheral blood for TCR sequencing was drawn from every dose cohort at baseline, at cycle 4 day 1 and at cycle 7 day 1. The samples were drawn from a first-in-human, open-label, multicenter phase I dose-escalation trial of ivuxolimab. Adults with locally advanced or metastatic melanoma, renal cell carcinoma, hepatocellular carcinoma or head and neck squamous cell carcinoma were enrolled in the trial. Before TCR sequencing, CD4+ T cells and CD8+ T cells were sorted from peripheral blood as separate populations.

Spanning cysteine to phenylalanine, the CDR3 consists of 15 amino acids. The read is trimmed to its CDR3 DNA, 45 bases read in frame from base 1. The junction shows trimming of 6 bases on V and 4 bases on J, plus 18 bases between the germline ends. The germline V gene encodes CDR1 MRHNA and CDR2 SNTAGT. This clonotype was sampled from an adult with an advanced solid tumor such as melanoma, head and neck, liver or kidney cancer. The rearrangement combines TRBV6-4 with TRBJ1-1; no confident D gene assignment can be made. Sequencing used CD4+ or CD8+ T cells sorted from blood, obtained in a trial of the OX40 agonist ivuxolimab. The CDR3 loop reads CASSPSWVDSTEAFF. The nucleotide sequence is given as TGTGCCAGCAGCCCCTCGTGGGTGGATTCCACTGAAGCTTTCTTT.